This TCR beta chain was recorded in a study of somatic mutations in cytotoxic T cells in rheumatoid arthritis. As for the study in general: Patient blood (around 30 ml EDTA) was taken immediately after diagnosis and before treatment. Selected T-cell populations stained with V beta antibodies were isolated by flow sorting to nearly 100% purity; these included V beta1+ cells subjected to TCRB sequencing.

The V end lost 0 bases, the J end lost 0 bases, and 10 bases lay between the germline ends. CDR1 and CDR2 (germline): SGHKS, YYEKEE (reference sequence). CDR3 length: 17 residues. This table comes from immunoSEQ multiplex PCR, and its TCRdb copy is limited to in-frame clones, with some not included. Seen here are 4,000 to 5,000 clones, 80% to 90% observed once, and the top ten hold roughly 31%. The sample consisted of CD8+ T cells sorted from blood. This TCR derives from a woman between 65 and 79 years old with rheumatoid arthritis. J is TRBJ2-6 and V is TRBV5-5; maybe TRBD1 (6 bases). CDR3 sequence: CASSLVARGSGANVLTF. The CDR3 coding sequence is TGTGCCAGCAGCTTGGTTGCCAGGGGCTCTGGGGCCAACGTCCTGACTTTC.